Reported below is one TCR beta chain. Its antigen is still unknown. This specimen belongs to a study of neoadjuvant anti-PD-1 for oral cavity cancer. The CDR3 has 17 residues. Germline lookup yields CDR1 KGHSH and CDR2 LQKENI. V shed 3 bases and J 5 bases; nucleotides not matched to a gene: 13. Regarding the study as a whole: Only three patients per response group were TCR-analyzed; validation needed. Pretreatment Treg/Th17 ratio correlated inversely with post-treatment tumor clonality.

The sample's time point: after neoadjuvant nivolumab, at surgical resection. PBMCs were not maintained or expanded in culture before analysis. TCRdb's copy holds only in-frame clones and misses some; the assay was immunoSEQ multiplex PCR. The profile covers tens of thousands of clones, with roughly 90% appearing a single time and 2.5% to 3% taken by the ten largest. The sequencing here drew on PBMCs, taken after nivolumab (anti-PD-1) treatment. The TCR was taken from a person aged 35-79 years with oral cavity squamous cell carcinoma. The V gene is TRBV18, the J gene TRBJ1-1; 9 nucleotides line up with TRBD1. The CDR3 nucleotides read TGTGCCAGCTCACCCTCGATCCTGACAGGGGGAAGAACTGAAGCTTTCTTT. Amino acid sequence: CASSPSILTGGRTEAFF.